The source of this T cell receptor (beta chain) is a study of T cell clones after liver transplantation. The overall study: Liver transplant recipients had immunosuppression withdrawal attempted within 2 years. Pre-transplant mixed lymphocyte reactions yielded third-party-reactive TCRbeta sequences as comparators for graft-donor-reactive sequences. TCRbeta sequencing after a pre-transplant mixed lymphocyte reaction identified graft-donor-reactive clones, later tracked in post-transplant blood. Patients counted as tolerant after at least one year off all immunosuppression, enzymes not exceeding twice normal.

The germline V gene encodes CDR1 SGDLS and CDR2 YYNGEE. This CDR3 is built from 12 residues. Trimming cost V 4 bases and J 3 bases, with 6 bases left between them. Profiling relied on immunoSEQ multiplex PCR, and the TCRdb table lists in-frame clones only, not all of them. Among about 85,000 clones, nearly 85% were seen once, and the ten largest hold under 0.6%. This clonotype was sampled from a human patient who received a liver transplant. Some T cells may be supplied by the graft donor. Sequenced here: CD4+ T cells from blood, sampled approximately 3.5 years after liver transplant. This sequence joins TRBV9 and TRBJ2-3; the D is unclear. In nucleotides, the CDR3 is TGTGCCAGCAGCCCCCGGACAGATACGCAGTATTTT. Translating gives CASSPRTDTQYF.